This passage covers 2 T cell receptor beta chains from one sample sequenced in a study of shared clonotypes between healthy human individuals. This table comes from immunoSEQ multiplex PCR, and its TCRdb copy is limited to in-frame clones, with some not included. Of fewer than 1.6 million clones in the sample, just under 99% were seen once. Material for sequencing was naive CD4+ T cells sorted from blood. Subset meaning: CD45RA+ positively selected. These receptors were taken from a man aged 25-45 years in good health.

The table lists this clone with a count of one. The CDR3 sequence: CASSFPSRADTQYF. The CDR3 nucleotides are TGTGCCAGCAGCTTCCCCTCGCGGGCAGATACGCAGTATTTT. The chain carries TRBV5-6 and TRBJ2-3; TRBD2 might be the D (5 bases). With 2 bases removed from V and 4 bases from J, the gap between germline ends came to 11 bases. Germline V gives CDR1 SGHDT, CDR2 YYEEEE. The CDR3 runs to 14 residues.

This chain joins TRBV2 and TRBJ2-1; either TRBD1 or TRBD2 may supply D (6 bases each). Trimming stripped 8 bases from V and 5 bases from J, with 13 bases between. CDR3 length equals 13 residues. Germline CDR1 reads SNHLY; CDR2 reads FYNNEI. This CDR3 reads CASRTGRHNEQFF. For the CDR3, the DNA is TGTGCCAGCCGTACAGGGAGGCACAATGAGCAGTTCTTC.